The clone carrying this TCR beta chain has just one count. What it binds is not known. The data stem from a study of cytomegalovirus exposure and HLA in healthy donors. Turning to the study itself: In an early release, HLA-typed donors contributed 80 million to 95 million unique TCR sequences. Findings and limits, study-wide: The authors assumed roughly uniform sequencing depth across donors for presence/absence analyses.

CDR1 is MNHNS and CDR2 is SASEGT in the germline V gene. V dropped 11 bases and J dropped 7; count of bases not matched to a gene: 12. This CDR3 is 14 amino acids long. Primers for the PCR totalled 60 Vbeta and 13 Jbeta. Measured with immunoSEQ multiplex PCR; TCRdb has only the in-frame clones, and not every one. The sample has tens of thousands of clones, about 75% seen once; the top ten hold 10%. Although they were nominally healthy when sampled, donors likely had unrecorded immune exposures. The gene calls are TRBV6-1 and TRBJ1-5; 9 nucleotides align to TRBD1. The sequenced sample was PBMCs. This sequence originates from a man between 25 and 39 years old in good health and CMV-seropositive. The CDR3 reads CAGADRGYDQPQHF. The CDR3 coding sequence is TGTGCCGGTGCGGACAGGGGATATGACCAGCCCCAGCATTTT.